This entry is about one TCR beta chain. This specimen comes from a study of blood T cell repertoires in COVID-19. In the study overall: There were acute and convalescent COVID-19 samples, and they came from the United States, Italy and Spain. Sample material is recorded as cDNA or gDNA derived from T cells, B-cell-depleted T cells, or PBMCs.

Methods used by the authors: By means of reference gene primer amplification, nucleated cell counts were estimated. The assay was immunoSEQ multiplex PCR, and TCRdb's table has in-frame clones only and misses some. Clone size and V and J calls were adopted from that table, with D and trimming inferred from the DNA. The repertoire includes roughly 330,000 clones, approximately 82% of them detected once, and around 1.2% sits in the top ten. The CDR3 sequence is 14 residues long. Per germline, CDR1 MNHNY and CDR2 SVGAGI (reference sequence). The trim removed 5 bases at V and 5 bases at J, leaving 7 bases unmatched.

The chain is built from TRBV6-6 and TRBJ2-5, with TRBD1 matching over 8 bases. The sequencing input was peripheral blood. This clonotype was sampled from a woman between 45 and 60 years old with acute or convalescent COVID-19. CDR3 coding DNA: TGTGCCAGCAGTCTCAGCAGGGACAGGGAGACCCAGTACTTC. It translates to CASSLSRDRETQYF.